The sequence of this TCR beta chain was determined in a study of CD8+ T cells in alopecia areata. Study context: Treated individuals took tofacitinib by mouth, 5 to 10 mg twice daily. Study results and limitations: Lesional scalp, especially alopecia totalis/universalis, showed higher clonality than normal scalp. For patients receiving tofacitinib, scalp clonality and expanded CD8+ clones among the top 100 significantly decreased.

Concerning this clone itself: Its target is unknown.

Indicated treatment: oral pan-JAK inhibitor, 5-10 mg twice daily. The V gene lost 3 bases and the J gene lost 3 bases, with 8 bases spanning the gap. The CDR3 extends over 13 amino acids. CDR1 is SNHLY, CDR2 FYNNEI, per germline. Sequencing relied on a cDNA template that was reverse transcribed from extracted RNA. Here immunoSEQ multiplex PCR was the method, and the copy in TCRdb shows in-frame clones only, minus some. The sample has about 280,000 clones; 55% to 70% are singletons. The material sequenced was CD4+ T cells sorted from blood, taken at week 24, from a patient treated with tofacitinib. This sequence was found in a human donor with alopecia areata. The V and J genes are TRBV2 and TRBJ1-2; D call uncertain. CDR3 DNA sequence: TGTGCCAGCAGTGACGTAGCGGACTATGGCTACACCTTC. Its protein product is CASSDVADYGYTF.